This T cell receptor (beta chain) comes out of a study of T cells in narcolepsy. Whole-study findings and limits: Autoreactive HCRT-specific and TRIB2-specific clonotypes were marked in same-patient CSF-versus-blood CD4+ comparisons. Healthy controls reportedly lacked the autoreactive clonotypes serially found in patients' blood.

About this clone: Antigen specificity is unknown.

CDR3 size: 14 residues. Per germline, CDR1 WNHNN and CDR2 SYGVQD (reference sequence). V lost 4 bases to trimming and J lost 4 bases, with 8 bases between them. The repertoire was sequenced with immunoSEQ multiplex PCR; TCRdb's copy has only in-frame clones and lacks some. The repertoire holds about 34,000 clones, over 75% seen once, with about 1.3% in the top ten. Sequencing input: CD45RA- memory CD4+ T cells from PBMCs. The receptor comes from a human donor with narcolepsy. The gene calls are TRBV10-1 and TRBJ2-6; D tentatively fits TRBD1 or TRBD2 (5 bases each). The CDR3 is CASSGGVGANVLTF. Here the CDR3 DNA reads TGCGCCAGCAGTGGAGGGGTCGGGGCCAACGTCCTGACTTTC.